The next 22 T cell receptor beta chains were all read from a single sample in a study of cytomegalovirus exposure and HLA in healthy donors. Amplification used 60 Vbeta primers and 13 Jbeta primers. The table came from immunoSEQ multiplex PCR; TCRdb's copy has only in-frame clones and leaves some out. The repertoire holds approximately 180,000 clones, with 77% as singletons. The sequencing sample was made of PBMCs. These TCRs come from a woman aged 60-70 years in good health and CMV-seropositive.

The V and J genes are TRBV28 and TRBJ2-7, with D uncertain. Trimming cost V 5 bases and J 3 bases, with 5 bases left between them. Germline values: CDR1 MDHEN, CDR2 SYDVKM. The CDR3 contains 11 residues. CDR3 protein: CASSRSYEQYF. CDR3 DNA sequence: TGTGCCAGCAGTCGCAGCTACGAGCAGTACTTC.

The V gene is TRBV9, the J gene TRBJ2-3; 10 bases agree with TRBD2. Germline V gene lookup returns CDR1 SGDLS and CDR2 YYNGEE. The junction had 9 bases not matched to a gene; V was cut back by 3 bases and J by 2 bases. This CDR3 has 17 amino acids. CDR3 DNA sequence: TGTGCCAGCAGCGCGGAGAGGCTAGCGGGAGTCACAGATACGCAGTATTTT. It yields the protein CASSAERLAGVTDTQYF.

The J gene is TRBJ2-5, the V gene TRBV27; 8 bases match TRBD1. Gene TRBJ2-7 matches the end of the DNA better, so the J call may be wrong. The CDR3 covers 13 residues. From germline, CDR1 is MNHEY and CDR2 SMNVEV (reference sequence). CDR3 sequence (DNA): TGTGCCAGCAGGGGACAGGACTCCTACGAGCAGTACTTC. Its protein is CASRGQDSYEQYF.

This clone was picked up a small number of times. The J gene is TRBJ1-2, the V gene TRBV6-6; D uncertain. This CDR3 has 13 amino acids. The V end was cut by 7 bases, the J end by 0 bases, with 9 bases between. CDR1 is MNHNY, CDR2 SVGAGI, per germline (reference sequence). The CDR3 DNA reads as TGTGCCAGCACTCCAGCGGCTAACTATGGCTACACCTTC. Protein sequence: CASTPAANYGYTF.

This clone showed up just once. The chain has TRBV7-8 and TRBJ2-7; 9 nucleotides agree with TRBD1. J was trimmed by 0 bases and V by 0 bases; bases with no gene match: 6. Germline CDR1 is SGHVS and CDR2 is FQNEAQ. The CDR3 runs 17 residues. The CDR3 spells CASSLAGTGWTSYEQYF. CDR3 coding DNA: TGTGCCAGCAGCTTAGCGGGGACAGGGTGGACCTCCTACGAGCAGTACTTC.

The chain carries TRBV6-5 and TRBJ2-3; D not resolved. Looked up from germline, CDR1 is MNHEY and CDR2 is SVGAGI. The CDR3 is 14 amino acids. V lost 2 bases and J 1 base, leaving 7 bases between the germline ends. This CDR3 is CASSYRRGTDTQYF. In DNA, the CDR3 is TGTGCCAGCAGTTACAGACGGGGCACAGATACGCAGTATTTT.

V gene TRBV18 combines with J gene TRBJ2-7; D remains unclear. In germline, CDR1 is KGHSH, CDR2 LQKENI. Trimming removed 9 bases at V and 2 bases at J, with 20 bases between. The CDR3 contains 15 residues. In nucleotides, the CDR3 is TGTGCCAGTCGAACCCCAGGAAATTCTCCCTACGAGCAGTACTTC. Protein product: CASRTPGNSPYEQYF. Based on the CDR3 plus reference TRBV18 and TRBJ2-7, the full variable domain is NAGVMQNPRHLVRRRGQEARLRCSPMKGHSHVYWYRQLPEEGLKFMVYLQKENIIDESGMPKERFSAEFPKEGPSILRIQQVVRGDSAAYFCASRTPGNSPYEQYFGPGTRLTVT.

V is TRBV19 and J is TRBJ2-2; 9 positions match TRBD2. This CDR3 has 15 amino acids. CDR1 and CDR2 (germline): LNHDA, SQIVND (reference sequence). The V gene end was trimmed by 7 bases and the J gene end by 6 bases; junction bases not matched to a gene: 9. The CDR3, as DNA: TGTGCCAGTACCTCTAGCGGGACCGTCGCCGGGGAGCTGTTTTTT. Protein product: CASTSSGTVAGELFF. Variable domain in full (rest from reference TRBV19 and TRBJ2-2): DGGITQSPKYLFRKEGQNVTLSCEQNLNHDAMYWYRQDPGQGLRLIYYSQIVNDFQKGDIAEGYSVSREKKESFPLTVTSAQKNPTAFYLCASTSSGTVAGELFFGEGSRLTVL.

The J gene is TRBJ1-2, the V gene TRBV30; D gene uncertain. From germline, CDR1 is GTSNPN and CDR2 SVGIG (reference sequence). The CDR3 totals 15 residues. The germline V and J ends were trimmed by 0 bases and 9 bases, with 20 bases remaining between them. The CDR3 coding sequence is TGTGCCTGGAGTGTCCTCGCGACGGCGTCGGGAAGCTACACCTTC. The encoded protein is CAWSVLATASGSYTF.

In its sample, this clone was seen a few times. This sequence joins TRBV5-3 and TRBJ2-7; D perhaps matches TRBD1 (5 bases). TRBV5-3 is reported as an ORF; its role is uncertain. The length of the CDR3 is 14 residues. V lost 4 bases to trimming and J lost 1 base, with 12 bases between them. Here the CDR3 DNA reads TGTGCCAGAAGCCCTGAGGACAATTCCTACGAGCAGTACTTC. Translation: CARSPEDNSYEQYF.

V gene TRBV25-1 combines with J gene TRBJ2-7, with D possibly TRBD1 on 6 matching bases. The germline V and J ends were trimmed by 9 bases and 5 bases, with 11 bases remaining between them. Germline V lookup: CDR1 MGHDK, CDR2 SYGVNS. This CDR3 contains 11 residues. The CDR3 DNA sequence: TGTGCCAGTTTCAGGGGCCACGAGCAGTACTTC. This gives the protein CASFRGHEQYF.

V is TRBV27 and J is TRBJ1-2, with TRBD1 as a possible D gene (6 bases). Trimming removed 4 bases at V and 8 bases at J, with 14 bases between. Germline CDR1 MNHEY, CDR2 SMNVEV (reference sequence). This CDR3 contains 13 residues. The DNA for the CDR3 is TGTGCCAGCAGTTACAGGGAAAAGGGGGGCTACACCTTC. This gives the protein CASSYREKGGYTF.

The chain recombines TRBV14 with TRBJ2-1, with D tentatively TRBD1 (5 bases). The V and J ends lost 1 base and 8 bases respectively, with 15 bases between them. CDR3 size: 15 residues. Germline CDR1 SGHDN, CDR2 FVKESK. DNA for the CDR3: TGTGCCAGCAGCCAAGGGTTGAGCAGGGTCGATGAGCAGTTCTTC. Its translation is CASSQGLSRVDEQFF.

This clone has just a few counts. V gene TRBV30 combines with J gene TRBJ2-1; TRBD2 matches 7 bases. The germline CDR1 and CDR2 sequences are GTSNPN and SVGIG (reference sequence). The CDR3 is 15 residues long. The trim removed 6 bases at V and 7 bases at J, leaving 15 bases unmatched. The CDR3 nucleotides are TGTGCCTGTCTTGGGGCGGCCTGGGGGGGTAATGAGCAGTTCTTC. Translated: CACLGAAWGGNEQFF. Full variable domain (outside the CDR3, taken from reference TRBV30 and TRBJ2-1): SQTIHQWPATLVQPVGSPLSLECTVEGTSNPNLYWYRQAAGRGLQLLFYSVGIGQISSEVPQNLSASRPQDRQFILSSKKLLLSDSGFYLCACLGAAWGGNEQFFGPGTRLTVL.

This chain joins TRBV10-1 and TRBJ2-2; TRBD2 agrees at 8 bases. V was pared by 7 bases and J by 5 bases, with 12 bases of the junction left unmatched. The CDR3 extends over 16 amino acids. Germline CDR1 and CDR2: WNHNN and SYGVQD (reference sequence). DNA of the CDR3: TGCGCCAGCAACCCCGGGACCGCGGGGGGAACCGGGGAGCTGTTTTTT. Its protein product is CASNPGTAGGTGELFF.

CDR3 sequence reads: CSVESGGGLYEQYF. CDR3 nucleotide sequence: TGCAGCGTTGAAAGTGGCGGGGGGCTGTACGAGCAGTACTTC. The V gene is TRBV29-1, the J gene TRBJ2-7, with 8 nucleotides matching TRBD2. Trimming took 2 bases from V and 4 from J; bases not matched to a gene: 7. CDR1 SQVTM and CDR2 ANQGSEA come from the germline V gene. The CDR3 loop spans 14 amino acids.

This rearrangement joins TRBV5-1 to TRBJ2-3; TRBD2 might be the D (5 bases). The V gene lost 0 bases and the J gene lost 4 bases, with 12 bases spanning the gap. The germline gives CDR1 SGHRS, CDR2 YFSETQ. This CDR3 region has 15 residues. CDR3 nucleotides: TGCGCCAGCAGCTTGGCTGCCGCGGGCGCAGATACGCAGTATTTT. This translates into CASSLAAAGADTQYF.

Only one count was recorded for this clone. This chain uses TRBV19 with TRBJ2-7, with unresolved D. With 3 bases removed from V and 3 bases from J, the gap between germline ends came to 12 bases. The CDR3 is 14 residues long. Germline V gene data show CDR1 as LNHDA and CDR2 as SQIVND (reference sequence). The CDR3 DNA is TGTGCCAGTAGTATTAACGCTAGAAACTACGAGCAGTACTTC. Encoded protein: CASSINARNYEQYF. Full variable domain (remainder filled in from reference TRBV19 and TRBJ2-7): DGGITQSPKYLFRKEGQNVTLSCEQNLNHDAMYWYRQDPGQGLRLIYYSQIVNDFQKGDIAEGYSVSREKKESFPLTVTSAQKNPTAFYLCASSINARNYEQYFGPGTRLTVT.

The V gene is TRBV29-1, the J gene TRBJ2-2, with a weak D call TRBD2 (5 bases). The CDR3 consists of 14 residues. Deletions cut 0 bases from V and 5 bases from J, with 10 bases between. CDR1 and CDR2 from the germline V gene are SQVTM and ANQGSEA. The CDR3 reads CSVEDGRGTGELFF. Here the CDR3 DNA reads TGCAGCGTTGAAGACGGTCGGGGAACCGGGGAGCTGTTTTTT.

V and J are TRBV5-5 and TRBJ2-7; maybe TRBD1 (5 bases). The CDR3 is 16 residues long. The V end was cut by 0 bases, the J end by 3 bases, with 16 bases between. The germline V gene encodes CDR1 SGHKS and CDR2 YYEKEE (reference sequence). The DNA for the CDR3 is TGTGCCAGCAGCTTGGAGGATGCCAGGGCCTACTACGAGCAGTACTTC. Protein product: CASSLEDARAYYEQYF. Filled out from reference TRBV5-5 and TRBJ2-7, the complete variable domain reads DAGVTQSPTHLIKTRGQQVTLRCSPISGHKSVSWYQQVLGQGPQFIFQYYEKEERGRGNFPDRFSARQFPNYSSELNVNALLLGDSALYLCASSLEDARAYYEQYFGPGTRLTVT.

This clone came up a few times. This sequence joins TRBV14 and TRBJ1-1; D perhaps matches TRBD1 (6 bases). The germline CDR1 and CDR2 sequences are SGHDN and FVKESK. The CDR3 runs to 14 residues. The V end was cut by 5 bases, the J end by 0 bases, with 10 bases between. As DNA, the CDR3 is TGTGCCAGCAGCACTGGACAGCTGAACACTGAAGCTTTCTTT. Protein product: CASSTGQLNTEAFF. The full variable domain, with the rest looked up from reference TRBV14 and TRBJ1-1, is EAGVTQFPSHSVIEKGQTVTLRCDPISGHDNLYWYRRVMGKEIKFLLHFVKESKQDESGMPNNRFLAERTGGTYSTLKVQPAELEDSGVYFCASSTGQLNTEAFFGQGTRLTVV.

The chain links TRBV28 to TRBJ1-2, with TRBD1 identical over 7 bases. Germline V lookup: CDR1 MDHEN, CDR2 SYDVKM. The CDR3 is 14 amino acids. The V and J ends lost 6 bases and 5 bases, in that order; junction bases with no gene match: 9. In DNA, the CDR3 is TGTGCCAGCAGCCTGCCAGGGGGATGGTATGGCTACACCTTC. It yields the protein CASSLPGGWYGYTF.